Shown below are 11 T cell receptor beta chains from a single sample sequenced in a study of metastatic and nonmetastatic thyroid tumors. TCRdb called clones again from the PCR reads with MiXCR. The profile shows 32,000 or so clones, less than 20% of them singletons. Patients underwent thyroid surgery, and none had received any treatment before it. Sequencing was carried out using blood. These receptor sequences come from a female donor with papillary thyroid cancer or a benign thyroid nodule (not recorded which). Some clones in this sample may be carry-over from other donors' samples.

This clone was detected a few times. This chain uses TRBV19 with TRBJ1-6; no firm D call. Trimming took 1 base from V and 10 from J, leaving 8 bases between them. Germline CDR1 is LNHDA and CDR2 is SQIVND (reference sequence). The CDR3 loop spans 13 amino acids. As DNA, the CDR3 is TGTGCCAGTAGTATAGGACTAAACTCACCCCTCCACTTT. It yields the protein CASSIGLNSPLHF.

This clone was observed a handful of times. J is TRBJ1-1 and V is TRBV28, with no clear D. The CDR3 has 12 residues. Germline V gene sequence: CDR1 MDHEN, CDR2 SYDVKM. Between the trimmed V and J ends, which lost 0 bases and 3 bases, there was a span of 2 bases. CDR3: CASSLWDTEAFF. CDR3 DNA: TGTGCCAGCAGTTTATGGGACACTGAAGCTTTCTTT.

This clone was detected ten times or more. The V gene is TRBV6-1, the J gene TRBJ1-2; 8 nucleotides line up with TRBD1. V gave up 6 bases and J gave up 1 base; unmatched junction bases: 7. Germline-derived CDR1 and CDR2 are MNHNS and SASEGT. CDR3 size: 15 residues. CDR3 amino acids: CASSPLTGGNYGYTF. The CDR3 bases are TGTGCCAGCAGCCCTTTAACAGGGGGTAACTATGGCTACACCTTC.

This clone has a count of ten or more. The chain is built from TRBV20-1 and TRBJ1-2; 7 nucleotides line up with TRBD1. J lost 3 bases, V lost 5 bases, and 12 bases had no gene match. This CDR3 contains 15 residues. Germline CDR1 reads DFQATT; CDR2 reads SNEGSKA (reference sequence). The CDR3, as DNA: TGCAGTGCTGGCCGTCCACGGACAGGAGACTATGGCTACACCTTC. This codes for CSAGRPRTGDYGYTF.

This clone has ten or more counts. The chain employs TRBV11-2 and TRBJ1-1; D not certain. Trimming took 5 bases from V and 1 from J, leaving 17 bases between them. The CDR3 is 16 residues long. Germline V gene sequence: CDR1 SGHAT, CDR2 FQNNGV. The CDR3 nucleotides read TGTGCCAGCAGCCCTTGGGCCAGCGGGCGGAACACTGAAGCTTTCTTT. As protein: CASSPWASGRNTEAFF.

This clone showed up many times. The CDR3 sequence: CASRSTGETQYF. The CDR3 nucleotides are TGTGCCAGCAGAAGTACTGGGGAGACCCAGTACTTC. The J gene is TRBJ2-5, the V gene TRBV6-2 or TRBV6-3; D not certain. The germline CDR1 and CDR2 sequences are MNHEY and SVGEGT. Trimming stripped 6 bases from V and 5 bases from J, with 10 bases between. This CDR3 contains 12 residues.

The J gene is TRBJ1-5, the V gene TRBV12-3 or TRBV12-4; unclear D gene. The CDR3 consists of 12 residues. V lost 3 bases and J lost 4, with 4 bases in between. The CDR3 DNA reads TGTGCCAGCAGTTTGAGGAATCAGCCCCAGCATTTT. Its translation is CASSLRNQPQHF.

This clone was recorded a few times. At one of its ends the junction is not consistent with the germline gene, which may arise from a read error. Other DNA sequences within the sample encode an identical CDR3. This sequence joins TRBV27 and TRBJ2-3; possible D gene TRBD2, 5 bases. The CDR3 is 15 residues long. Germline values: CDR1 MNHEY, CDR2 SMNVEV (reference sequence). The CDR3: CASSLLSGSTDTQYF. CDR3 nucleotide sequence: TGCGCCAGCAGTCTATTGTCGGGAAGCACAGATACGCAGTATTTT.

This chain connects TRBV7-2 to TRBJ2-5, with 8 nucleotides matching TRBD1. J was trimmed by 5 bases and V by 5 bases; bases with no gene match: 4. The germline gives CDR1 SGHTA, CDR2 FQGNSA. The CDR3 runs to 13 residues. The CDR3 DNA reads TGTGCCAGCAGCCCCCGGACAGGGGAGACCCAGTACTTC. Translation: CASSPRTGETQYF.

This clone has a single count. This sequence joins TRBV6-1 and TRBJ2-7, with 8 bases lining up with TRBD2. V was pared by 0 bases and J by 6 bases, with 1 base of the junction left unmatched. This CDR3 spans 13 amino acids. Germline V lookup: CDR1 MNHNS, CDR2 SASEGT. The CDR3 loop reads CASSEARGGEQYF. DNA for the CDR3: TGTGCCAGCAGTGAAGCCCGGGGGGGCGAGCAGTACTTC.

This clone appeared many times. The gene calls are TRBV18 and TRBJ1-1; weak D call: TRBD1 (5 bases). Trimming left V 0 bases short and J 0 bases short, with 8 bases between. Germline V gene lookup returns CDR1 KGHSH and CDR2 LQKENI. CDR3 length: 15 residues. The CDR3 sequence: CASSPPGALNTEAFF. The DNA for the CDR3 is TGTGCCAGCTCACCACCAGGGGCCTTGAACACTGAAGCTTTCTTT.